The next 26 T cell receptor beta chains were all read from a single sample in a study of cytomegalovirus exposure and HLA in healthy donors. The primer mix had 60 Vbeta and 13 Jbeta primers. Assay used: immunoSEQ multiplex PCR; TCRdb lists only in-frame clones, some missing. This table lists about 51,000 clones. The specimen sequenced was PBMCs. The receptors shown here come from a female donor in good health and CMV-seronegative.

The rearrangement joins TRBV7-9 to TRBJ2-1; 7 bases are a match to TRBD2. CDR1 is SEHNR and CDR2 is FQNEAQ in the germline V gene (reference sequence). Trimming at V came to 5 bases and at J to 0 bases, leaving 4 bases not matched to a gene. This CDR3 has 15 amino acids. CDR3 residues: CASSTLAVSYNEQFF. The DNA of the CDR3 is TGTGCCAGCAGCACTCTAGCGGTCTCCTACAATGAGCAGTTCTTC.

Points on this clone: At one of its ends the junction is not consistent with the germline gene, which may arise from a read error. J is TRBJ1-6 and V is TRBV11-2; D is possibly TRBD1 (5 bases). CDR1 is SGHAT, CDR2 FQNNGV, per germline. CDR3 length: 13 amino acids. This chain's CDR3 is CASSLDSNSPLHF. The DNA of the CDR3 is TGTGCCAGCAGCCTAGACAGTAATTCACCCCTCCACTTT.

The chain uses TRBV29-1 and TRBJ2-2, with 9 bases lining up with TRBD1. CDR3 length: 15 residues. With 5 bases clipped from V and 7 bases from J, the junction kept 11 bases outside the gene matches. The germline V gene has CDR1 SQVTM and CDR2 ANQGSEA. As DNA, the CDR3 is TGCAGCGTTTTCTCCGGGACAGGGCTTGGCGGGGAGCTGTTTTTT. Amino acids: CSVFSGTGLGGELFF.

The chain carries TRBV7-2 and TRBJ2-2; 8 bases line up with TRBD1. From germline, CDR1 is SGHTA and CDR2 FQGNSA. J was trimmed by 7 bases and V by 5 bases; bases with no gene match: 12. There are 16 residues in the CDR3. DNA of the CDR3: TGTGCCAGCAGCCTCGAGGAACAGGGGGTGGGCGGGGAGCTGTTTTTT. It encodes CASSLEEQGVGGELFF.

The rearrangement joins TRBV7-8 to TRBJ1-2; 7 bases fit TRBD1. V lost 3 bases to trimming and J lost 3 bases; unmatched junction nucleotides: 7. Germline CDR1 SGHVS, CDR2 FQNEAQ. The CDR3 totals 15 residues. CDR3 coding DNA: TGTGCCAGCAGCTTGTTACAGGGGATGGACTATGGCTACACCTTC. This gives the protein CASSLLQGMDYGYTF.

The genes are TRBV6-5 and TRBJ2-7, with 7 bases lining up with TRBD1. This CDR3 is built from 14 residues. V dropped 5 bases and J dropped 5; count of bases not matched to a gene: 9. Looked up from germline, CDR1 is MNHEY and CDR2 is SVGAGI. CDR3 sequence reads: CASSLQVRGNEQYF. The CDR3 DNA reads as TGTGCCAGCAGTCTCCAGGTCAGGGGGAACGAGCAGTACTTC.

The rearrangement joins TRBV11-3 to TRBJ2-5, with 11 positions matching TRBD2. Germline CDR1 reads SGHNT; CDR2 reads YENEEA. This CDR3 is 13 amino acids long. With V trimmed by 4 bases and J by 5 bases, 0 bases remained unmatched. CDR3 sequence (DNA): TGTGCCAGCAGCTCTAGCGGGGGGGAGACCCAGTACTTC. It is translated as CASSSSGGETQYF. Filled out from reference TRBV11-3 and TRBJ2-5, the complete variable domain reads EAGVVQSPRYKIIEKKQPVAFWCNPISGHNTLYWYLQNLGQGPELLIRYENEEAVDDSQLPKDRFSAERLKGVDSTLKIQPAELGDSAVYLCASSSSGGETQYFGPGTRLLVL.

DNA for the CDR3: TGTGCCAGCAGCTCAACGACAGGAACTGAAGCTTTCTTT. This gives the protein CASSSTTGTEAFF. This rearrangement joins TRBV7-3 to TRBJ1-1, with a weak D call TRBD1 (6 bases). V lost 4 bases and J lost 5, with 11 bases in between. The V gene's germline CDR1 is SGHTA and CDR2 FQGTGA. The CDR3 has 13 residues.

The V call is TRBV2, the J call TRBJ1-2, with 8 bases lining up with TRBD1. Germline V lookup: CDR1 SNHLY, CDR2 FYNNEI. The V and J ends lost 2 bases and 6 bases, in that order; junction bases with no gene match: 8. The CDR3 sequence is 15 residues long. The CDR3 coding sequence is TGTGCCAGCAGTGAACCGGCAGGGGGCGCCAATGGCTACACCTTC. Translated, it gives CASSEPAGGANGYTF.

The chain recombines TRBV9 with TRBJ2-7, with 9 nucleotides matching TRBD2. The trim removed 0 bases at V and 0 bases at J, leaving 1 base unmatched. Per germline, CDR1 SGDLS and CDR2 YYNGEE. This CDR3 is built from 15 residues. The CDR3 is CASSVGSGSSYEQYF. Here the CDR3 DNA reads TGTGCCAGCAGCGTAGGTAGCGGGAGCTCCTACGAGCAGTACTTC.

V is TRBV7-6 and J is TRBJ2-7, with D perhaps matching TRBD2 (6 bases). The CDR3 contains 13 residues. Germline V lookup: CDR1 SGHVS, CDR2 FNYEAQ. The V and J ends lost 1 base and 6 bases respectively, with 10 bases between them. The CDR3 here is CASSLEEGPEQYF. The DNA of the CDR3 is TGTGCCAGCAGCTTAGAGGAGGGCCCCGAGCAGTACTTC.

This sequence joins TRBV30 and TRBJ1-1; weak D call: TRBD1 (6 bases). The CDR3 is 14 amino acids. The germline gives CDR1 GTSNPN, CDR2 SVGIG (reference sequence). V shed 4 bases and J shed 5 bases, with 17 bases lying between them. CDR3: CAWMGGGGITEAFF. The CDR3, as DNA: TGTGCCTGGATGGGGGGAGGGGGGATAACTGAAGCTTTCTTT.

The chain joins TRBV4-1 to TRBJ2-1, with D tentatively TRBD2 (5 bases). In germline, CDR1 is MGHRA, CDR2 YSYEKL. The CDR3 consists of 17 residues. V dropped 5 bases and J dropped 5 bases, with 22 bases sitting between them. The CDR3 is CASSIRLFDETDNEQFF. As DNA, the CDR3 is TGCGCCAGCAGCATAAGACTATTCGACGAAACAGACAATGAGCAGTTCTTC.

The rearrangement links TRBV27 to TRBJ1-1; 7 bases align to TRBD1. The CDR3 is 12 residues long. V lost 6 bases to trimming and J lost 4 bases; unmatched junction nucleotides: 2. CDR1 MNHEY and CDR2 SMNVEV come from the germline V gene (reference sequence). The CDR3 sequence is CASRGDSTEAFF. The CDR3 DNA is TGTGCCAGCAGGGGGGACAGCACTGAAGCTTTCTTT.

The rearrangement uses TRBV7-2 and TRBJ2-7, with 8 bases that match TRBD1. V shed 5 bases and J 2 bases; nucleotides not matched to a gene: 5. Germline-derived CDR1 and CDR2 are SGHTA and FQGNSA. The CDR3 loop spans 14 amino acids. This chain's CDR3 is CASSPGTGTYEQYF. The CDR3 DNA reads TGTGCCAGCAGCCCAGGGACAGGCACCTACGAGCAGTACTTC.

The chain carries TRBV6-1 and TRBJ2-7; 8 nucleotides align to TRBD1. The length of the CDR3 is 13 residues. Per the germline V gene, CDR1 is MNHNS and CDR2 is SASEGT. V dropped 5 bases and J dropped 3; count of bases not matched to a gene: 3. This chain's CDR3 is CASSWDRNYEQYF. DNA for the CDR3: TGTGCCAGCAGTTGGGACAGGAACTACGAGCAGTACTTC.

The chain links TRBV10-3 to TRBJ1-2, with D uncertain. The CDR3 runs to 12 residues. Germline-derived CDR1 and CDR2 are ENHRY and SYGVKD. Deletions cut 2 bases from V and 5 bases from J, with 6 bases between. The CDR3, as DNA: TGTGCCATCAGTGAGGCGGATTATGGCTACACCTTC. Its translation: CAISEADYGYTF.

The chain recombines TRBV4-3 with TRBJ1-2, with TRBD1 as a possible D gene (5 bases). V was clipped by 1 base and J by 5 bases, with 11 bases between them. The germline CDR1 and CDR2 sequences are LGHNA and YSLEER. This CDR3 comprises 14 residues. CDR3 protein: CASSQVRGGYGYTF. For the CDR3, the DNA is TGCGCCAGCAGCCAAGTCCGTGGGGGGTATGGCTACACCTTC.

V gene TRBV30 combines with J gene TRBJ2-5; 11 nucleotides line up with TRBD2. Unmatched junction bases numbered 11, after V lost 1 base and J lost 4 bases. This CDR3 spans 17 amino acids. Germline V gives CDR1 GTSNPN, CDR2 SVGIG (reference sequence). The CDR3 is CAWSASLTSGGPETQYF. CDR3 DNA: TGTGCCTGGAGTGCCTCCCTTACTAGCGGGGGCCCAGAGACCCAGTACTTC. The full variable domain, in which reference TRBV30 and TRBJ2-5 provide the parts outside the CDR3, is SQTIHQWPATLVQPVGSPLSLECTVEGTSNPNLYWYRQAAGRGLQLLFYSVGIGQISSEVPQNLSASRPQDRQFILSSKKLLLSDSGFYLCAWSASLTSGGPETQYFGPGTRLLVL.

CDR3 DNA sequence: TGTGCCAGTAGTTCCCCCGGCGGGGCCCGGCAAGAGACCCAGTACTTC. Translated, it gives CASSSPGGARQETQYF. The rearrangement links TRBV19 to TRBJ2-5, with D tentatively TRBD2 (6 bases). Between the trimmed V and J ends, which lost 5 bases and 2 bases, there was a span of 18 bases. CDR1 is LNHDA and CDR2 is SQIVND in the germline V gene (reference sequence). The CDR3 spans 16 residues.

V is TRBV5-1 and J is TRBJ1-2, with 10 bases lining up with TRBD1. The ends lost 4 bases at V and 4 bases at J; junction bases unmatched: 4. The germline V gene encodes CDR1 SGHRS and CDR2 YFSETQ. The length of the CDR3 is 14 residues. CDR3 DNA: TGCGCCAGCAGCACGGGACAGGGGATCTATGGCTACACCTTC. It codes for CASSTGQGIYGYTF.

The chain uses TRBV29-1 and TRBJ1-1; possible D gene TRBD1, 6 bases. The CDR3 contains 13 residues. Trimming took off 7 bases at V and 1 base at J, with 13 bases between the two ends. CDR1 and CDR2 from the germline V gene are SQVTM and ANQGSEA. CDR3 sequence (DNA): TGCAGCGGGAACAGGGACCAGAACACTGAAGCTTTCTTT. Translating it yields CSGNRDQNTEAFF.

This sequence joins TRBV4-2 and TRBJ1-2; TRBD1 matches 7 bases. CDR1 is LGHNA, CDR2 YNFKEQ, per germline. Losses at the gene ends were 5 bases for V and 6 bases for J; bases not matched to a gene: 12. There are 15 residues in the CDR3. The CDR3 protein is CASSSRQGVADGYTF. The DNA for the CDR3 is TGTGCCAGCAGCAGCCGCCAGGGGGTCGCTGATGGCTACACCTTC.

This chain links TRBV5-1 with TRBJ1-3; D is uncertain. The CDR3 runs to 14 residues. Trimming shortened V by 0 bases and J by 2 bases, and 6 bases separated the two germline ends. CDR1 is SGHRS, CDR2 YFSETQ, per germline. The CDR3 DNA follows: TGCGCCAGCAGCTTGGCGGGGACTGGAAACACCATATATTTT. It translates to CASSLAGTGNTIYF.

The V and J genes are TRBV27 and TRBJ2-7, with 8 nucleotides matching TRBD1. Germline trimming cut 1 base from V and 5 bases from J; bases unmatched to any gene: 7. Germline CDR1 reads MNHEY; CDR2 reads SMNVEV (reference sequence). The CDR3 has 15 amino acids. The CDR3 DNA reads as TGTGCCAGCAGTTTATGGCTGGGACAGGCACACGAGCAGTACTTC. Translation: CASSLWLGQAHEQYF.

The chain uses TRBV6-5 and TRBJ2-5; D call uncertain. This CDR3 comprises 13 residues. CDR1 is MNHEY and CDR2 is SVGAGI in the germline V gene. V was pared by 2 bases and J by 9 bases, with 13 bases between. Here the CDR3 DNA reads TGTGCCAGCAGTTACCCCCCGATCCCGGCCCAGTACTTC. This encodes CASSYPPIPAQYF.